Below, 15 T cell receptor beta chains from the same sample are listed, as sequenced in a study of early T cells in non-severe SARS-CoV-2 infection. TCRdb independently ran MiXCR on the 5' RACE reads; one entry per CDR3 protein. The table includes around 50,000 distinct CDR3 sequences, under 15% detected once. The sequenced material came from whole blood. These receptors all stem from an adult who was a healthcare worker with PCR-confirmed SARS-CoV-2 infection or an uninfected control (not recorded which).

The genes are TRBV10-2 and TRBJ2-5; 12 bases line up with TRBD2. The germline V gene has CDR1 WSHSY and CDR2 SAAADI. Unmatched junction bases numbered 6, after V lost 3 bases and J lost 4 bases. The CDR3 is 16 residues long. As DNA, the CDR3 is TGCGCCAGCAGTGATCCGTCACTAGCGGGAGGAGAGACCCAGTACTTC. Residues: CASSDPSLAGGETQYF.

This clonotype was recorded a few times. This chain links TRBV13 with TRBJ2-7; the match to TRBD1 covers 9 bases. J gave up 5 bases and V 2 bases, and 7 bases lay outside the gene matches. The CDR3 covers 15 residues. Germline V gene sequence: CDR1 PRHDT, CDR2 FYEKMQ (reference sequence). The CDR3 reads CASSLHRDRAHEQYF. CDR3 in DNA: TGTGCCAGCAGCTTACACCGGGACAGGGCCCACGAGCAGTACTTC.

The chain carries TRBV11-2 and TRBJ2-2, with 11 nucleotides matching TRBD1. Germline V gene lookup returns CDR1 SGHAT and CDR2 FQNNGV. Trimming at V came to 6 bases and at J to 7 bases, leaving 4 bases not matched to a gene. This CDR3 is 14 amino acids long. The DNA for the CDR3 is TGTGCCAGCAGTGGACAGGGGGCGGTCGGGGAGCTGTTTTTT. Its protein is CASSGQGAVGELFF. Based on the CDR3 plus reference TRBV11-2 and TRBJ2-2, the full variable domain is EAGVAQSPRYKIIEKRQSVAFWCNPISGHATLYWYQQILGQGPKLLIQFQNNGVVDDSQLPKDRFSAERLKGVDSTLKIQPAKLEDSAVYLCASSGQGAVGELFFGEGSRLTVL.

V and J are TRBV4-1 and TRBJ2-5, with 16 bases that match TRBD2. V shed 1 base and J 6 bases; nucleotides not matched to a gene: 5. The CDR3 covers 17 residues. Germline values: CDR1 MGHRA, CDR2 YSYEKL. The CDR3 spells CASSQAEGLAGGKTQYF. CDR3 DNA sequence: TGCGCCAGCAGCCAAGCTGAGGGACTAGCGGGAGGGAAGACCCAGTACTTC.

The chain combines TRBV12-3 or TRBV12-4 with TRBJ1-6; possible D gene TRBD1, 5 bases. The CDR3 has 14 residues. V was trimmed by 6 bases and J by 5 bases, leaving 11 bases between them. DNA for the CDR3: TGTGCCAGCAGAAGTGGGGCAGATAATTCACCCCTCCACTTT. Translating it yields CASRSGADNSPLHF.

Only a few counts were recorded for this clonotype. This CDR3 is CSARDPPGNQPQHF. The CDR3 region has the DNA TGCAGTGCTAGAGACCCACCCGGCAATCAGCCCCAGCATTTT. The rearrangement joins TRBV20-1 to TRBJ1-5; D unclear. CDR1 is DFQATT, CDR2 SNEGSKA, per germline (reference sequence). This CDR3 has 14 residues. Between the trimmed V and J ends, which lost 0 bases and 2 bases, there was a span of 8 bases.

This clonotype showed up just once. The CDR3 region has the DNA TGTGCCAGCAGTTCTTCCGGGACAGGGGGCGACGAGCAGTACTTC. Amino acid sequence: CASSSSGTGGDEQYF. The rearrangement links TRBV28 to TRBJ2-7, with 12 bases identical to TRBD1. The V gene's germline CDR1 is MDHEN and CDR2 SYDVKM. This CDR3 comprises 15 residues. With V trimmed by 4 bases and J by 5 bases, 6 bases remained unmatched.

This clonotype was picked up a small number of times. The chain carries TRBV28 and TRBJ2-4; maybe TRBD2 (5 bases). V lost 5 bases and J lost 5, with 10 bases in between. The CDR3 is 13 amino acids. CDR1 is MDHEN, CDR2 SYDVKM, per germline. The DNA for the CDR3 is TGTGCCAGCAGTCTCGGACTGGAAAACATTCAGTACTTC. This gives the protein CASSLGLENIQYF.

This sequence joins TRBV5-1 and TRBJ2-7, with 8 bases fitting TRBD2. This CDR3 spans 13 amino acids. V dropped 4 bases and J dropped 3; count of bases not matched to a gene: 3. Germline CDR1 is SGHRS and CDR2 is YFSETQ. CDR3 DNA sequence: TGCGCCAGCAGCCCGGGACTAGACTACGAGCAGTACTTC. This sequence encodes CASSPGLDYEQYF.

This clonotype was detected ten times or more. This chain uses TRBV2 with TRBJ2-1, with D possibly being TRBD1 or TRBD2 (6 bases each). The V end lost 8 bases, the J end lost 7 bases, and 15 bases lay between the germline ends. The CDR3 runs to 13 residues. Germline loops: CDR1 SNHLY, CDR2 FYNNEI. The CDR3 loop reads CASVTGRSNEQFF. For the CDR3, the DNA is TGTGCCAGCGTTACAGGGAGGTCAAATGAGCAGTTCTTC.

This clonotype appeared many times. This CDR3 reads CASSHPPTGEGEQYF. The CDR3 DNA reads TGTGCCAGCAGCCACCCACCCACGGGCGAGGGCGAGCAGTACTTC. This chain uses TRBV5-5 with TRBJ2-7; a possible D gene is TRBD2 (5 bases). This CDR3 contains 15 residues. V lost 4 bases and J 6 bases, leaving 20 bases between the germline ends. Germline assignment: CDR1 SGHKS and CDR2 YYEKEE (reference sequence).

This clonotype has more than one count but fewer than ten. This chain links TRBV28 with TRBJ2-1; possible D gene TRBD1, 5 bases. The CDR3 is made up of 13 amino acids. Trimming took 2 bases from V and 6 from J, leaving 8 bases between them. CDR1 and CDR2 from the germline V gene are MDHEN and SYDVKM. The DNA of the CDR3 is TGTGCCAGCAGTTTACAGGGAACCAATGAGCAGTTCTTC. This sequence encodes CASSLQGTNEQFF.

The CDR3 is CASSLLEAGGSVTQYF. DNA for the CDR3: TGCGCCAGCAGCTTGTTGGAAGCGGGAGGGTCGGTTACGCAGTATTTT. The V call is TRBV5-1, the J call TRBJ2-3, with 10 bases fitting TRBD2. The CDR3 totals 16 residues. V lost 1 base, J lost 8 bases, and 10 bases stayed unmatched. Germline values: CDR1 SGHRS, CDR2 YFSETQ.

The rearrangement links TRBV28 to TRBJ2-7; possibly TRBD1 or TRBD2 for D (5 bases each). There are 14 residues in the CDR3. V was shortened by 2 bases and J by 0 bases, with 8 bases between the two germline ends. CDR1 is MDHEN and CDR2 is SYDVKM in the germline V gene. CDR3: CASSLEGTSYEQYF. In DNA, the CDR3 is TGTGCCAGCAGTTTAGAGGGGACCTCCTACGAGCAGTACTTC.

The genes are TRBV6-2 or TRBV6-3 and TRBJ1-1; D uncertain. The V end lost 6 bases, the J end lost 1 base, and 9 bases lay between the germline ends. This CDR3 is 13 amino acids long. Germline lookup yields CDR1 MNHEY and CDR2 SVGEGT. CDR3 sequence: CASSYGRNTEAFF. CDR3 coding DNA: TGTGCCAGCAGCTACGGTAGGAACACTGAAGCTTTCTTT.